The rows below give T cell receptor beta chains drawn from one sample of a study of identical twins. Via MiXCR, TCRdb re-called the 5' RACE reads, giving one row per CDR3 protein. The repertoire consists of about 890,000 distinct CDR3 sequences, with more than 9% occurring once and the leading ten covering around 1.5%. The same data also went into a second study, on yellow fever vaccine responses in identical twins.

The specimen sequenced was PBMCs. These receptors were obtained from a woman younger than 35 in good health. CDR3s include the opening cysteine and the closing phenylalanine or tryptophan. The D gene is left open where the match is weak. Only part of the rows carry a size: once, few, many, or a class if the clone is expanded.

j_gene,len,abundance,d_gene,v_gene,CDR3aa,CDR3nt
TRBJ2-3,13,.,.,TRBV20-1,CSARLVVTDTQYF,TGCAGTGCTAGATTGGTGGTCACAGATACGCAGTATTTT
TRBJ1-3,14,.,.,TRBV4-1,CASSPTTGRDTIYF,TGCGCCAGCAGCCCCACGACAGGCCGAGACACCATATATTTT
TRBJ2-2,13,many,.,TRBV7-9,CASSSAAHGELFF,TGTGCCAGCAGCTCCGCAGCTCACGGGGAGCTGTTTTTT
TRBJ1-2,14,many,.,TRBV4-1,CASSQDPGGYGYTF,TGCGCCAGCAGCCAAGATCCGGGCGGCTATGGCTACACCTTC
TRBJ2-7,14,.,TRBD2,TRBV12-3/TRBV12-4,CASSEAGVRYEQYF,TGTGCCAGCAGTGAAGCGGGAGTGAGGTACGAGCAGTACTTC
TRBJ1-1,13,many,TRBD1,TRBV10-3,CASGQGVNTEAFF,TGTGCCAGTGGACAGGGGGTGAACACTGAAGCTTTCTTT
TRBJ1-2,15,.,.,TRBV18,CASSPNGPSGDGYTF,TGTGCCAGCTCACCCAACGGACCCTCCGGGGATGGCTACACCTTC
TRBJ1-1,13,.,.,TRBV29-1,CSVEPQGNTEAFF,TGCAGCGTTGAACCGCAGGGGAACACTGAAGCTTTCTTT
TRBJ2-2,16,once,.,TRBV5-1,CASSLAGAGSPGELFF,TGCGCCAGCAGCTTGGCGGGAGCAGGTTCCCCCGGGGAGCTGTTTTTT
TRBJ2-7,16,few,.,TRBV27,CASTMSGTVSSYEQYF,TGTGCCAGCACCATGTCGGGGACGGTAAGCTCCTACGAGCAGTACTTC
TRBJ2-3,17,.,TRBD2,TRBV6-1,CASKETSGDISTDTQYF,TGTGCCAGCAAGGAGACTAGCGGGGACATAAGCACAGATACGCAGTATTTT
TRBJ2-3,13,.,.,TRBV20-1,CSAPHGGTDTQYF,TGCAGTGCTCCACATGGGGGCACAGATACGCAGTATTTT
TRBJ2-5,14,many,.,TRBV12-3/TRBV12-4,CASSLGTVVWTQYF,TGTGCCAGCAGTTTAGGGACGGTGGTCTGGACCCAGTACTTC
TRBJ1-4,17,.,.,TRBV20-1,CSARDPIRPEMREKLFF,TGCAGTGCTAGAGATCCTATACGGCCGGAGATGCGTGAAAAACTGTTTTTT
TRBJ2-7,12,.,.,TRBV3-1,CASSQAVSEQYF,TGTGCCAGCAGCCAAGCAGTGTCCGAGCAGTACTTC
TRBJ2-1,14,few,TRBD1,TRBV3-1,CASSQADRVAEQFF,TGTGCCAGCAGCCAAGCCGACAGGGTCGCGGAGCAGTTCTTC
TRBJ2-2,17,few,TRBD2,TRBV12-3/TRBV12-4,CASSLRLAGAGTGELFF,TGTGCCAGCAGCCTTAGATTAGCGGGAGCGGGCACCGGGGAGCTGTTTTTT
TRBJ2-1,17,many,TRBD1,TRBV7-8,CASSVSPGQSSYNEQFF,TGTGCCAGCAGCGTTTCGCCGGGACAGAGCTCCTACAATGAGCAGTTCTTC
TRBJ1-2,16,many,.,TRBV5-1,CASSLGTPGKVYGYTF,TGCGCCAGCAGCTTGGGTACCCCAGGGAAAGTCTATGGCTACACCTTC
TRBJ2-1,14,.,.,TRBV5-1,CASTWDRPYNEQFF,TGCGCCAGCACCTGGGACCGCCCCTACAATGAGCAGTTCTTC